These T cell receptor beta chains were read from a single sample in a study of T cell responses to AZD1222 COVID-19 vaccine. Some clones are missing from TCRdb's copy, which holds only in-frame ones; the method was immunoSEQ multiplex PCR. Altogether 110,000 to 150,000 clones are present, 70% to 90% being singletons, with the ten largest covering 7.5% to 8.5%. The input for sequencing was peripheral blood, taken on day 0 of AZD1222 vaccination. The source is an adult in good health. Both conserved end residues are part of each CDR3. A D gene is named only where the DNA matches it firmly. Size is omitted from some rows. Given values are once, few, many or a class for expanded clones.

CDR3: CAISPRLNTGELFF
DNA: TGTGCCATCAGCCCCCGCCTAAACACCGGGGAGCTGTTTTTT
size: .
D: .
V: TRBV10-3
J: TRBJ2-2

CDR3: CASSGQGNTEAFF
DNA: TGTGCCAGCTCAGGACAGGGGAACACTGAAGCTTTCTTT
size: .
D: TRBD1
V: TRBV18
J: TRBJ1-1

CDR3: CAFRRGGTEAFF
DNA: TGTGCCTTCCGTCGAGGGGGGACTGAAGCTTTCTTT
size: .
D: .
V: TRBV30
J: TRBJ1-1

CDR3: CASSTSTDTQYF
DNA: TGTGCCAGCAGTACAAGCACAGATACGCAGTATTTT
size: .
D: .
V: TRBV12-3/TRBV12-4
J: TRBJ2-3

CDR3: CASSHGGYTEAFF
DNA: TGTGCCAGCAGCCATGGGGGATACACTGAAGCTTTCTTT
size: .
D: .
V: TRBV3-1/TRBV3-2
J: TRBJ1-1

CDR3: CASSLAANTEAFF
DNA: TGTGCCAGCAGCTTGGCGGCTAACACTGAAGCTTTCTTT
size: .
D: .
V: TRBV5-5
J: TRBJ1-1

CDR3: CASSQLYRRDRDNQPQHF
DNA: TGTGCCAGCAGCCAACTCTACCGCCGGGACAGGGACAATCAGCCCCAGCATTTT
size: .
D: TRBD1
V: TRBV14
J: TRBJ1-5

CDR3: CASSKDRDDGYTF
DNA: TGTGCCAGCAGCAAAGACAGGGATGACGGCTACACCTTC
size: .
D: TRBD1
V: TRBV7-2
J: TRBJ1-2

CDR3: CASSLGDGPGTYGYTF
DNA: TGTGCCAGCAGCTTAGGAGATGGGCCCGGAACCTATGGCTACACCTTC
size: .
D: .
V: TRBV5-4
J: TRBJ1-2

CDR3: CASSFTDPGRMVSYGYTF
DNA: TGTGCCAGCAGCTTCACAGACCCCGGCAGAATGGTGAGCTATGGCTACACCTTC
size: .
D: .
V: TRBV5-4
J: TRBJ1-2

CDR3: CASSVVAGVTGELFF
DNA: TGTGCCAGCAGCGTAGTAGCGGGGGTAACCGGGGAGCTGTTTTTT
size: .
D: TRBD2
V: TRBV9
J: TRBJ2-2

CDR3: CASSWGQYEQYF
DNA: TGTGCCAGCAGCTGGGGACAGTACGAGCAGTACTTC
size: .
D: TRBD1
V: TRBV28
J: TRBJ2-7

CDR3: CASSLYEGPYEQYF
DNA: TGTGCCAGCAGCTTGTATGAGGGCCCCTACGAGCAGTACTTC
size: .
D: .
V: TRBV7-9
J: TRBJ2-7

CDR3: CASSWGSYEQYF
DNA: TGCGCCAGCAGCTGGGGCTCATACGAGCAGTACTTC
size: .
D: .
V: TRBV5-1
J: TRBJ2-7

CDR3: CASSLDDEGGEQFF
DNA: TGTGCCAGCAGCTTAGATGACGAGGGCGGTGAGCAGTTCTTC
size: .
D: .
V: TRBV11-2
J: TRBJ2-1

CDR3: CASRGGQGENEKLFF
DNA: TGTGCCAGCAGGGGGGGACAGGGGGAGAATGAAAAACTGTTTTTT
size: .
D: TRBD1
V: TRBV6-5
J: TRBJ1-4

CDR3: CASSFTENYNEQFF
DNA: TGTGCCAGCAGTTTTACTGAAAACTACAATGAGCAGTTCTTC
size: once
D: .
V: TRBV28
J: TRBJ2-1

CDR3: CASSPTRTGGQYF
DNA: TGTGCCAGCAGCCCCACCCGGACTGGTGGGCAGTATTTT
size: .
D: .
V: TRBV3-1/TRBV3-2
J: TRBJ2-3

CDR3: CASSLVGGSEQYF
DNA: TGTGCCAGCAGCTTGGTGGGGGGCTCCGAGCAGTACTTC
size: .
D: .
V: TRBV5-6
J: TRBJ2-7

CDR3: CASSQKKGPNEKLFF
DNA: TGTGCCAGCAGCCAAAAAAAGGGGCCAAACGAAAAACTGTTTTTT
size: .
D: .
V: TRBV4-2
J: TRBJ1-4

CDR3: CASSLSGQPNTEAFF
DNA: TGCGCCAGCAGCCTAAGTGGACAGCCGAACACTGAAGCTTTCTTT
size: .
D: .
V: TRBV5-1
J: TRBJ1-1

CDR3: CASSSFSPLGSSYNEQFF
DNA: TGCGCCAGCAGCTCGTTTAGCCCCTTAGGGAGCTCCTACAATGAGCAGTTCTTC
size: .
D: .
V: TRBV5-1
J: TRBJ2-1

CDR3: CASSVTDSQETQYF
DNA: TGTGCCAGCAGCGTGACAGATTCCCAAGAGACCCAGTACTTC
size: .
D: .
V: TRBV6-5
J: TRBJ2-5

CDR3: CASRTGAANTIYF
DNA: TGTGCCAGTAGGACAGGGGCAGCAAACACCATATATTTT
size: once
D: TRBD1
V: TRBV19
J: TRBJ1-3

CDR3: CASSKGATGTPRGELFF
DNA: TGTGCCAGCAGCAAAGGGGCCACAGGTACTCCCCGCGGGGAGCTGTTTTTT
size: .
D: .
V: TRBV21-1
J: TRBJ2-2

CDR3: CASSQLPGQGRYEQYF
DNA: TGTGCCAGTAGTCAACTACCGGGACAGGGGCGCTACGAGCAGTACTTC
size: .
D: TRBD1
V: TRBV19
J: TRBJ2-7

CDR3: CASSEKGGWGNEQFF
DNA: TGTGCCAGCAGTGAAAAGGGGGGATGGGGCAATGAGCAGTTCTTC
size: .
D: .
V: TRBV6-1
J: TRBJ2-1

CDR3: CASGLPFGGQVSGNTIYF
DNA: TGTGCTAGTGGTTTGCCTTTTGGAGGGCAGGTGTCTGGAAACACCATATATTTT
size: .
D: .
V: TRBV12-5
J: TRBJ1-3

CDR3: CASSAPTRAYNEQFF
DNA: TGTGCCAGCAGCGCCCCTACGAGGGCCTACAATGAGCAGTTCTTC
size: .
D: .
V: TRBV7-9
J: TRBJ2-1

CDR3: CASSGLRNQPQHF
DNA: TGTGCCAGCAGTGGCCTTCGCAATCAGCCCCAGCATTTT
size: .
D: .
V: TRBV6-4
J: TRBJ1-5